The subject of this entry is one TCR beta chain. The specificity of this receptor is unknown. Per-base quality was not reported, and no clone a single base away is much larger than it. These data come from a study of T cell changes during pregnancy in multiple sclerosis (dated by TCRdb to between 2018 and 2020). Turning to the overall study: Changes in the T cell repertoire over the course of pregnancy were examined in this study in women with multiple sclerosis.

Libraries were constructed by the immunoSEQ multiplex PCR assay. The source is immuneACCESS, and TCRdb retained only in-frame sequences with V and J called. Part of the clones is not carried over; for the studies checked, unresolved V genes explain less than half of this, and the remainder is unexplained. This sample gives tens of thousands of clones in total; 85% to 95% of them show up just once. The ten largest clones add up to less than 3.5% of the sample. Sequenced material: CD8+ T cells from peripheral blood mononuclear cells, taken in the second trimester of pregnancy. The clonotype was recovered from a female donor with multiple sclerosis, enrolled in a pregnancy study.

The CDR3 protein is CASSLFAGGTDTQYF. The DNA sequence follows: TGCGCCAGCAGCTTGTTTGCGGGGGGGACAGATACGCAGTATTTT. The chain is assembled from TRBV5-1 and TRBJ2-3, with 9 bases in between that match TRBD2. Trimmed from V: 1 base; trimmed from J: 3 bases; junction bases lacking a gene match: 3. The germline V gene supplies CDR1 SGHRS and CDR2 YFSETQ. The CDR3 spans 15 residues, from the cysteine through the phenylalanine. The only DNA kept is the CDR3, 45 bases in frame from the first base.